The T cell receptor beta chain described here comes from a study of T cells after yellow fever vaccination. About the study: Low-cell-number fractions were prepared with SMART-Seq v4 Ultra Low Input.

Germline V lookup: CDR1 KGHSH, CDR2 LQKENI. V was trimmed by 6 bases and J by 0 bases, leaving 17 bases between them. This CDR3 comprises 16 residues. Using its own MiXCR run on the 5' RACE reads, TCRdb lists one record per CDR3 protein. Of 150,000 or so distinct CDR3 sequences in the sample, roughly 6.7% were seen once. Overall study findings and caveats: Researchers noted that a small share of clonotypes showed up in both CD4 and CD8 compartments. In FACS-sorted repertoires, abundant clonotypes from the bulk population could appear as contaminants.

This clonotype appeared many times. Antigen unknown. The material sequenced was CD4+ T cells sorted from PBMCs, taken 10 days after the yellow fever booster vaccination. This TCR was recovered from a man aged 25-45 years who received the YFV17D yellow fever vaccine. This chain joins TRBV18 and TRBJ1-1; D not certain. CDR3 DNA: TGTGCCAGCTCTACCGCGACGGCGAGGATGAACACTGAAGCTTTCTTT. This sequence encodes CASSTATARMNTEAFF.